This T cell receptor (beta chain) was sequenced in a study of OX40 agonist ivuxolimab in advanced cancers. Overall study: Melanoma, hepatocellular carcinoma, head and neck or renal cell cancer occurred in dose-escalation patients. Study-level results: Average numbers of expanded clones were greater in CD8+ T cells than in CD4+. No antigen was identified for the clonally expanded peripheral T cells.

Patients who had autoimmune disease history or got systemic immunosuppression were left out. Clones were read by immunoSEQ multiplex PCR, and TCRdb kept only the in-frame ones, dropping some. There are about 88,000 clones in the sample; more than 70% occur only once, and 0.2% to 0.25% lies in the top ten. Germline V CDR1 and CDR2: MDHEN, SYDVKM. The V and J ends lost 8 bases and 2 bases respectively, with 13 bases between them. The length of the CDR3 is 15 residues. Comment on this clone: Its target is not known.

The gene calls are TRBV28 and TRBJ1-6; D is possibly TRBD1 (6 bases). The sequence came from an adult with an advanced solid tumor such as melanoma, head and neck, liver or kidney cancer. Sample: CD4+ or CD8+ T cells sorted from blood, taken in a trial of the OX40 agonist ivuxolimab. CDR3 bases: TGTGCCAGCGAGAGGGGGTGGGCCTATAATTCACCCCTCCACTTT. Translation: CASERGWAYNSPLHF.